This TCR beta chain was recovered during a study of blood T cell repertoires in COVID-19. The CDR3 runs 15 residues. Germline V lookup: CDR1 MDHEN, CDR2 SYDVKM. Trimming at V came to 6 bases and at J to 4 bases, leaving 7 bases not matched to a gene. TCRdb's copy holds only in-frame clones and misses some; the assay was immunoSEQ multiplex PCR. The sample shows 250,000 to 400,000 clones, 85% of them seen only once. The clonotype comes from a woman aged 30 to 39 who had been exposed to COVID-19. This rearrangement joins TRBV28 to TRBJ2-3; 10 bases agree with TRBD2. Sequenced sample: PBMCs or T cells enriched from blood (not recorded which). The DNA of the CDR3 is TGTGCCAGCAGCCAACTAGCGGGAAGTGCAGATACGCAGTATTTT. This gives the protein CASSQLAGSADTQYF.